A selection of T cell receptor beta chains follows, all from one sample in a study of cytomegalovirus exposure and HLA in healthy donors. Clones were read by immunoSEQ multiplex PCR, and TCRdb kept only the in-frame ones, dropping some. The sample holds about 140,000 clones, about 85% seen once. Material: PBMCs. The origin of the receptors is a female donor in good health and CMV-seronegative. CDR3s include the opening cysteine and the closing phenylalanine or tryptophan. D genes are given only for firm matches. Rows may omit the clone size; those that give it use once, few, many or a size class.

clone_size | j_call | d_call | v_call | cdr3_aa | cdr3_nt
NA | TRBJ2-7 | NA | TRBV4-1 | CASSQSVRGGVYEQYF | TGCGCCAGCAGCCAATCTGTTCGAGGGGGTGTTTACGAGCAGTACTTC
NA | TRBJ2-7 | TRBD1 | TRBV7-8 | CASSLGRRQGAYEQYF | TGTGCCAGCAGCTTAGGGCGGAGACAGGGGGCCTACGAGCAGTACTTC
NA | TRBJ2-7 | TRBD2 | TRBV11-2 | CASSLAGGRASYEQYF | TGTGCCAGCAGCTTAGCGGGCGGGAGGGCCTCCTACGAGCAGTACTTC
once | TRBJ2-1 | NA | TRBV2 | CASSEAGGYNEQFF | TGTGCCAGCAGTGAAGCGGGAGGTTACAATGAGCAGTTCTTC
NA | TRBJ2-7 | NA | TRBV7-2 | CASSLQENSYEQYF | TGTGCCAGCAGCCTACAGGAGAACTCCTACGAGCAGTACTTC
few | TRBJ1-1 | NA | TRBV30 | CAWSVRGGTEAFF | TGTGCCTGGAGTGTACGAGGTGGAACTGAAGCTTTCTTT
NA | TRBJ1-1 | NA | TRBV23-1 | CASSPQGGDTEAFF | TGCGCCAGCAGTCCGCAGGGAGGGGACACTGAAGCTTTCTTT
NA | TRBJ1-5 | NA | TRBV27 | CASRVRGEGQPQHF | TGTGCCAGCAGAGTCCGGGGGGAAGGTCAGCCCCAGCATTTT
NA | TRBJ2-2 | NA | TRBV7-8 | CASSLDRGTGELFF | TGTGCCAGCAGCTTAGACCGGGGGACCGGGGAGCTGTTTTTT
NA | TRBJ1-5 | TRBD1 | TRBV6-1 | CASSTGTGNPQPQHF | TGTGCCAGCAGTACCGGGACAGGGAATCCACAGCCCCAGCATTTT
NA | TRBJ2-1 | TRBD2 | TRBV5-1 | CASSSSSTSGIYNEQFF | TGCGCCAGCAGCTCGAGCTCGACTAGCGGGATCTACAATGAGCAGTTCTTC
NA | TRBJ2-2 | TRBD1 | TRBV7-3 | CASSSFGTGGMELFF | TGTGCCAGCAGCTCATTCGGGACAGGGGGCATGGAGCTGTTTTTT
once | TRBJ1-1 | NA | TRBV20-1 | CSATPAGRAFF | TGCAGTGCTACCCCGGCGGGTCGGGCTTTCTTT
NA | TRBJ2-3 | TRBD2 | TRBV2 | CASSDEAGGPIDTQYF | TGTGCCAGCAGTGATGAAGCGGGAGGGCCAATAGATACGCAGTATTTT
NA | TRBJ1-5 | NA | TRBV7-8 | CASSATDSNQPQHF | TGTGCCAGCAGCGCGACAGATAGCAATCAGCCCCAGCATTTT
NA | TRBJ2-3 | TRBD2 | TRBV5-1 | CATSLGERGGSDTQYF | TGCGCCACCTCGCTCGGGGAGCGGGGGGGGTCAGATACGCAGTATTTT
NA | TRBJ2-1 | TRBD1 | TRBV4-3 | CASSQWTGQNEQFF | TGCGCCAGCAGCCAGTGGACAGGACAAAATGAGCAGTTCTTC
NA | TRBJ2-3 | NA | TRBV19 | CASSIGGGAGTDTQYF | TGTGCCAGTAGTATAGGAGGGGGCGCGGGGACAGATACGCAGTATTTT
once | TRBJ2-3 | TRBD1 | TRBV5-1 | CASSFLGQGATDTQYF | TGCGCCAGCAGCTTCTTGGGACAGGGGGCCACAGATACGCAGTATTTT
NA | TRBJ2-3 | NA | TRBV5-1 | CASSLRRRDDTQYF | TGCGCCAGCAGCTTGAGAAGGAGGGACGATACGCAGTATTTT
NA | TRBJ2-3 | TRBD2 | TRBV11-3 | CASSSGGGSTDTQYF | TGTGCCAGCAGCTCGGGGGGAGGGAGCACAGATACGCAGTATTTT
NA | TRBJ2-1 | NA | TRBV25-1 | CASSDTFGAGMDEQFF | TGTGCCAGCAGTGACACCTTTGGGGCGGGAATGGATGAGCAGTTCTTC
few | TRBJ2-7 | TRBD1 | TRBV6-5 | CASTTGGGQGYEQYF | TGTGCCAGCACTACCGGCGGGGGACAGGGTTACGAGCAGTACTTC
NA | TRBJ2-3 | TRBD2 | TRBV2 | CASSFPTSGGARDTQYF | TGTGCCAGCAGTTTCCCGACTAGCGGGGGGGCCAGGGATACGCAGTATTTT
NA | TRBJ2-7 | NA | TRBV11-3 | CASSAASGLTYEQYF | TGTGCCAGCAGCGCCGCTTCGGGACTTACCTACGAGCAGTACTTC
once | TRBJ2-7 | TRBD2 | TRBV7-2 | CASTLAGGVEQYF | TGTGCCAGTACCCTAGCGGGAGGTGTTGAGCAGTACTTC
NA | TRBJ1-1 | NA | TRBV9 | CASGDGGRAEAFF | TGTGCCAGCGGAGATGGGGGCAGGGCTGAAGCTTTCTTT
NA | TRBJ2-3 | TRBD2 | TRBV5-1 | CASRKTREGVGDTQYF | TGCGCCAGCAGAAAAACGCGGGAGGGAGTAGGAGATACGCAGTATTTT
NA | TRBJ2-7 | NA | TRBV27 | CASSWSPESYEQYF | TGTGCCAGCAGTTGGTCTCCTGAGTCCTACGAGCAGTACTTC